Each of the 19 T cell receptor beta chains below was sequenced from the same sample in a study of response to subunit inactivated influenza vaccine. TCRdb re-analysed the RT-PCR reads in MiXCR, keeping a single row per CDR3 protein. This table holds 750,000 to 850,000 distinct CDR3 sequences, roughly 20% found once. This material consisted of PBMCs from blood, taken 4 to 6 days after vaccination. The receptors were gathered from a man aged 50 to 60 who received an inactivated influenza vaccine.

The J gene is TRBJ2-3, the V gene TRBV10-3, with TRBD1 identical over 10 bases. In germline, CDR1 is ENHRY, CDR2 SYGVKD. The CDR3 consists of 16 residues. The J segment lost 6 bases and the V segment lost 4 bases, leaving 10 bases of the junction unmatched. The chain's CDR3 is CAISGYPGQGTDTQYF. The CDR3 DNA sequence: TGTGCCATCAGTGGGTATCCGGGACAGGGGACGGATACGCAGTATTTT.

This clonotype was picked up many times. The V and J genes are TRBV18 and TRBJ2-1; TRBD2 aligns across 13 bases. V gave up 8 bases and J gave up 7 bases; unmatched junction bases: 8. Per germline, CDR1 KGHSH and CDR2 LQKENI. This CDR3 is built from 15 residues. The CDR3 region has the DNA TGTGCCAGCAGTCCGCCGGGACTAGCGGGGAATGAGCAGTTCTTC. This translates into CASSPPGLAGNEQFF. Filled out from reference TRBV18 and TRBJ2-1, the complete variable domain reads NAGVMQNPRHLVRRRGQEARLRCSPMKGHSHVYWYRQLPEEGLKFMVYLQKENIIDESGMPKERFSAEFPKEGPSILRIQQVVRGDSAAYFCASSPPGLAGNEQFFGPGTRLTVL.

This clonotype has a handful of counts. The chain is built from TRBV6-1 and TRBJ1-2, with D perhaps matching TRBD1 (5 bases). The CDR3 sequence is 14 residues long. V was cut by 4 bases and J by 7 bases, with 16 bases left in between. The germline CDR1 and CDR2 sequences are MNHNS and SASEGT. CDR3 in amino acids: CASSVSGRVRGYTF. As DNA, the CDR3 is TGTGCCAGCAGTGTGTCGGGCAGGGTGCGTGGCTACACCTTC.

This CDR3 reads CASTGGNEKLFF. CDR3 coding DNA: TGTGCCAGCACGGGGGGGAATGAAAAACTGTTTTTT. This chain connects TRBV2 to TRBJ1-4; tentative D call: TRBD1 (5 bases). The CDR3 covers 12 residues. Germline V gene sequence: CDR1 SNHLY, CDR2 FYNNEI. Trimming took off 7 bases at V and 5 bases at J, with 8 bases between the two ends.

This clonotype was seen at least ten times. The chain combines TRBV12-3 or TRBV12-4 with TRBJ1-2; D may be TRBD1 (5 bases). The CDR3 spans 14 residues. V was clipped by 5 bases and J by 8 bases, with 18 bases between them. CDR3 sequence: CASSNPPGQRGYTF. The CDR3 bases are TGTGCCAGCAGTAACCCGCCTGGACAAAGAGGCTACACCTTC.

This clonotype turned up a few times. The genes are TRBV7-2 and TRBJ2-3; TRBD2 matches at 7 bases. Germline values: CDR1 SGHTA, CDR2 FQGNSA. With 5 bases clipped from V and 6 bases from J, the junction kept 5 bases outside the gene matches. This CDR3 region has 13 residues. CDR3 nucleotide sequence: TGTGCCAGCAGCCTCCGGGAGGTGGATACGCAGTATTTT. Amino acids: CASSLREVDTQYF.

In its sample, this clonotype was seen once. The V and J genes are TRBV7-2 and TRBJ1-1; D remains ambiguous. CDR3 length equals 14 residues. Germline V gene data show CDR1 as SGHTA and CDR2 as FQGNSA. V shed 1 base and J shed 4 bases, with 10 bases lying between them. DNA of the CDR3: TGTGCCAGCAGCTTAGGAGGGTTAATCACTGAAGCTTTCTTT. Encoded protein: CASSLGGLITEAFF. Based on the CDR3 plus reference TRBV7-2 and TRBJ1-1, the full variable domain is GAGVSQSPSNKVTEKGKDVELRCDPISGHTALYWYRQSLGQGLEFLIYFQGNSAPDKSGLPSDRFSAERTGGSVSTLTIQRTQQEDSAVYLCASSLGGLITEAFFGQGTRLTVV.

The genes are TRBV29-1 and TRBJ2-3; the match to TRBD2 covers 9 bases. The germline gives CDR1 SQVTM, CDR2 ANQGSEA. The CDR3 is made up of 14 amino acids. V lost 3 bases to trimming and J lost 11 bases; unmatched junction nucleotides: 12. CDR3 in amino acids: CSVDLAGGPMEQYF. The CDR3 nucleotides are TGCAGCGTTGATCTGGCGGGAGGGCCCATGGAGCAGTATTTT.

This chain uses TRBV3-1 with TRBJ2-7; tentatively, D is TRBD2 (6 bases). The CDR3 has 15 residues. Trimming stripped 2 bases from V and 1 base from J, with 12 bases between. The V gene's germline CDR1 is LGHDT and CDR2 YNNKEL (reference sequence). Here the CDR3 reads CASSQQGGNSYEQYF. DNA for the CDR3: TGTGCCAGCAGCCAACAGGGAGGCAATTCCTACGAGCAGTACTTC.

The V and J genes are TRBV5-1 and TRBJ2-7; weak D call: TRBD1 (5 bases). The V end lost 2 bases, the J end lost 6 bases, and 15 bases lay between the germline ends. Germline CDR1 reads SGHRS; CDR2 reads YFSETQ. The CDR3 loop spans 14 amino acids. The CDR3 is CASSFQGTLGEQYF. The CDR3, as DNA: TGCGCCAGCAGCTTTCAGGGTACCCTCGGCGAGCAGTACTTC.

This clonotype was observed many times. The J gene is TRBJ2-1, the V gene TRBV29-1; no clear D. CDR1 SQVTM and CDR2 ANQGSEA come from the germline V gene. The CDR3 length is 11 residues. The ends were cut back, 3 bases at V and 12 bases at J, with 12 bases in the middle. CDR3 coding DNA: TGCAGCGTTGATTCTCCCTCGAGGCAGTTCTTC. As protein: CSVDSPSRQFF.

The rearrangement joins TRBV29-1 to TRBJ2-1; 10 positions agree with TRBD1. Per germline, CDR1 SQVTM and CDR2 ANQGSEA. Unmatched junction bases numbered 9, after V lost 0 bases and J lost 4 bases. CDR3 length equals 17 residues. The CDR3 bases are TGCAGCGTTGAAGATCGGTTGGGACAGGGGAGATACAATGAGCAGTTCTTC. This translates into CSVEDRLGQGRYNEQFF.

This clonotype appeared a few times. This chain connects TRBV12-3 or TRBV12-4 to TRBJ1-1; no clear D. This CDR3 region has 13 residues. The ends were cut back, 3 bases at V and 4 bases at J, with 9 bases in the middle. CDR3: CASSFGEPTEAFF. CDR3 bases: TGTGCCAGCAGTTTTGGGGAGCCCACTGAAGCTTTCTTT.

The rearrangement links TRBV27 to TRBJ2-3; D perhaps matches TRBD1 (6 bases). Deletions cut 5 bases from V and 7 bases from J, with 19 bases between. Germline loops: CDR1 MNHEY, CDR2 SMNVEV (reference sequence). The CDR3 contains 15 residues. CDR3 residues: CASSPTGIAHHTQYF. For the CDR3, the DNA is TGTGCCAGCAGTCCAACAGGGATCGCACACCATACGCAGTATTTT.

The CDR3 DNA sequence: TGTGCCAGCAGCCAAGCTGGGTCTAGCGGGATACCTATCAATGAGCAGTTCTTC. Amino acids: CASSQAGSSGIPINEQFF. The V call is TRBV3-1, the J call TRBJ2-1; 9 nucleotides align to TRBD2. From germline, CDR1 is LGHDT and CDR2 YNNKEL (reference sequence). V lost 1 base and J lost 6; bases outside the gene matches: 13. The CDR3 loop spans 18 amino acids.

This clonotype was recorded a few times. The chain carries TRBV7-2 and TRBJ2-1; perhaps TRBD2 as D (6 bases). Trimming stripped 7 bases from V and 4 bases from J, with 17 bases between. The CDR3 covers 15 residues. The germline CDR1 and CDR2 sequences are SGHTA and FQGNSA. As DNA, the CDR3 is TGTGCCAGCACCCGGGGTAGCGGCCTATACAATGAGCAGTTCTTC. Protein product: CASTRGSGLYNEQFF.

CDR3 loop: CASSSPPGLAGSGDTQYF. The CDR3 bases are TGTGCCAGCAGCTCGCCTCCGGGACTAGCCGGGAGTGGAGATACGCAGTATTTT. The V call is TRBV11-2, the J call TRBJ2-3; 9 nucleotides align to TRBD2. The CDR3 has 18 amino acids. V was clipped by 4 bases and J by 5 bases; unmatched bases: 16. Germline CDR1 is SGHAT and CDR2 is FQNNGV.

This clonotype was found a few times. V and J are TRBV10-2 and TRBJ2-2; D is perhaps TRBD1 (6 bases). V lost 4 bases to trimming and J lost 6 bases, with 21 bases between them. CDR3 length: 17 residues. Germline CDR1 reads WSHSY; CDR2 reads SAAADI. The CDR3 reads CASSAVESPGGPGELFF. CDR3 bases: TGCGCCAGCAGTGCCGTGGAGAGCCCTGGGGGCCCCGGGGAGCTGTTTTTT.

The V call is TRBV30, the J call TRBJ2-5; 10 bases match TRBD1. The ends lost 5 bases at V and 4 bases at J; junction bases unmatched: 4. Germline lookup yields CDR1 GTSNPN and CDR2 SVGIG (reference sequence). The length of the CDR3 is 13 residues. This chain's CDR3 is CAWEGQGGETQYF. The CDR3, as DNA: TGTGCCTGGGAAGGACAGGGGGGAGAGACCCAGTACTTC.